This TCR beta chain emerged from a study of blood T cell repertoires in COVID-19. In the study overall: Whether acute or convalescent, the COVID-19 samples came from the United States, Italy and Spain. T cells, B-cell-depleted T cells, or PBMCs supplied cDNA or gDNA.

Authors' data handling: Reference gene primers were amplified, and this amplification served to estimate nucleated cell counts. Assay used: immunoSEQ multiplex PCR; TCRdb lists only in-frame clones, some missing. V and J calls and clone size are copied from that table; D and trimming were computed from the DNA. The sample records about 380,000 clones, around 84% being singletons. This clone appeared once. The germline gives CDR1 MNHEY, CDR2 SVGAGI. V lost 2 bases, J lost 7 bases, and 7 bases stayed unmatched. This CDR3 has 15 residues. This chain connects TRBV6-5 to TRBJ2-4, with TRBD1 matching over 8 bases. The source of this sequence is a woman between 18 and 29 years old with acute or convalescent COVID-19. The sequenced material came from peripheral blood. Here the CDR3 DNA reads TGTGCCAGCAGTTACGGGCAGGGGGCCGCGAACATTCAGTACTTC. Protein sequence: CASSYGQGAANIQYF.